The present T cell receptor (beta chain) was sequenced within a study of T-cell reconstitution after alpha-beta-depleted transplantation in children. The TCRbeta library was prepared with unique molecular identifiers. TCRdb re-derived calls from the PCR reads in MiXCR, one entry per CDR3 protein. The sample consists of some 550,000 distinct CDR3 sequences, more than 20% of them appearing once. The length of the CDR3 is 14 residues. Trimming left V 3 bases short and J 0 bases short, with 8 bases between. CDR1 is DFQATT and CDR2 is SNEGSKA in the germline V gene (reference sequence). The table lists this clonotype with many counts. Its antigen is as yet unknown. Study outcomes and limitations: By about two months after transplant, alpha-beta T cells reportedly arose from several hundred graft clones that had expanded. Elevated TCRbeta diversity at day 60 was traced, in some patients, to surviving recipient T cells and thymic progenitors. Once a year had passed after transplant, T-cell counts and diversity came mostly from newly produced T cells.

Sequenced material: PBMCs, mostly from graft donor cells, taken 360 days after TCRalphabeta/CD19-depleted stem cell transplant. The rearrangement joins TRBV20-1 to TRBJ2-2; D not certain. This receptor was taken from a boy younger than two who had a stem cell transplant for acute myeloid leukemia, so the T cells may come from the graft donor. Written as DNA, the CDR3 is TGCAGTGCTAGTGTGGCGGCGAACACCGGGGAGCTGTTTTTT. Translation gives CSASVAANTGELFF.